The TCR beta chain described here comes from a study of blood T cell repertoires in COVID-19. In the study overall: Nucleic acid was either cDNA or gDNA, and it came from T cells, B-cell-depleted T cells, or PBMCs.

The method was immunoSEQ multiplex PCR; TCRdb's version includes in-frame clones alone and lacks a portion of them. The data hold 130,000 or so clones, with approximately 84% observed a single time. The CDR3 has 13 amino acids. Per germline, CDR1 SNHLY and CDR2 FYNNEI. The V end was cut by 8 bases, the J end by 5 bases, with 15 bases between. What was sequenced was peripheral blood. The receptor was isolated from a woman aged 60-70 years with acute or convalescent COVID-19. This chain uses TRBV2 with TRBJ2-5; D uncertain. In DNA, the CDR3 is TGTGCCAGCTCTACTACACCGCCGGAGACCCAGTACTTC. Translating gives CASSTTPPETQYF.